A selection of T cell receptor beta chains follows, all from one sample in a study of PD-1 blockade in classical Hodgkin lymphoma. This table comes from immunoSEQ multiplex PCR, and its TCRdb copy is limited to in-frame clones, with some not included. This sample carries more than 50,000 clones, about nine tenths of them seen once, and the ten largest clones take approximately 9.8%. The sequencing used peripheral blood mononuclear cells (PBMCs), collected at baseline. These receptors came from a human donor with classical Hodgkin lymphoma. Both conserved end residues are part of each CDR3. Fields, in order: clone size, CDR3 length, J gene, D gene, V gene, CDR3 protein, CDR3 DNA. A D gene is named only where the DNA matches it firmly. Clone size appears in some rows only: once, few, many, or a class for an expanded clone.

size: NA
length: 15
J: TRBJ2-7
D: TRBD2
V: TRBV4-2
CDR3: CASSARLAGPYEQYF
DNA: TGTGCCAGCAGCGCCAGACTAGCGGGGCCCTACGAGCAGTACTTC

size: NA
length: 15
J: TRBJ2-1
D: TRBD1
V: TRBV5-1
CDR3: CASSPRGDRADEQFF
DNA: TGCGCCAGCAGTCCTCGTGGGGACAGGGCAGATGAGCAGTTCTTC

size: NA
length: 12
J: TRBJ2-7
D: NA
V: TRBV28
CDR3: CASSLGGYEQYF
DNA: TGTGCCAGCAGTTTAGGTGGGTACGAGCAGTACTTC

size: NA
length: 12
J: TRBJ1-1
D: NA
V: TRBV7-9
CDR3: CAIQVGGKKAFF
DNA: TGTGCCATACAAGTCGGGGGCAAGAAGGCTTTCTTT

size: NA
length: 14
J: TRBJ1-5
D: NA
V: TRBV28
CDR3: CASSLSGANQPQHF
DNA: TGTGCCAGCAGTTTATCGGGGGCCAATCAGCCCCAGCATTTT

size: NA
length: 14
J: TRBJ1-1
D: NA
V: TRBV4-1
CDR3: CASSQGQMNTEAFF
DNA: TGCGCCAGCAGCCAAGGACAGATGAACACTGAAGCTTTCTTT

size: NA
length: 15
J: TRBJ2-5
D: NA
V: TRBV19
CDR3: CASNLQGGGAETQYF
DNA: TGTGCCAGTAACCTCCAGGGGGGGGGCGCGGAGACCCAGTACTTC

size: few
length: 14
J: TRBJ1-3
D: NA
V: TRBV27
CDR3: CASRPTGSGNTIYF
DNA: TGTGCCAGCAGACCTACAGGGTCTGGAAACACCATATATTTT

size: NA
length: 15
J: TRBJ1-1
D: NA
V: TRBV2
CDR3: CASSEGSFFNTEAFF
DNA: TGTGCCAGCAGTGAAGGCAGCTTCTTCAACACTGAAGCTTTCTTT

size: NA
length: 13
J: TRBJ2-7
D: NA
V: TRBV7-9
CDR3: CASSLLGAHEQYF
DNA: TGTGCCAGCAGCTTATTAGGGGCCCACGAGCAGTACTTC

size: NA
length: 14
J: TRBJ2-7
D: NA
V: TRBV18
CDR3: CASSPQGGGGEQYF
DNA: TGTGCCAGCTCACCACAGGGGGGGGGAGGCGAGCAGTACTTC

size: NA
length: 17
J: TRBJ2-7
D: NA
V: TRBV27
CDR3: CASSYQTPGPGSYEQYF
DNA: TGTGCCAGCAGTTACCAGACACCGGGTCCAGGCTCCTACGAGCAGTACTTC

size: NA
length: 12
J: TRBJ2-5
D: NA
V: TRBV11-2
CDR3: CASSHDSLTQYF
DNA: TGTGCCAGCAGCCACGATTCCCTGACCCAGTACTTC

size: NA
length: 13
J: TRBJ1-4
D: NA
V: TRBV5-4
CDR3: CASSLTGNEKLFF
DNA: TGTGCCAGCAGCTTGACGGGGAATGAAAAACTGTTTTTT

size: NA
length: 15
J: TRBJ1-1
D: NA
V: TRBV4-1
CDR3: CASRGLGEGNTEAFF
DNA: TGCGCCAGCAGGGGCCTGGGGGAGGGGAACACTGAAGCTTTCTTT

size: few
length: 15
J: TRBJ1-1
D: TRBD1
V: TRBV11-2
CDR3: CASSKDRGVGRLAFF
DNA: TGTGCCAGCAGCAAAGACAGGGGAGTGGGACGATTGGCTTTCTTT

size: NA
length: 14
J: TRBJ2-1
D: TRBD2
V: TRBV18
CDR3: CASGRGYSYNEQFF
DNA: TGTGCTAGCGGGCGTGGGTACTCCTACAATGAGCAGTTCTTC

size: NA
length: 15
J: TRBJ2-7
D: NA
V: TRBV7-6
CDR3: CASSRNRNPTYEQYF
DNA: TGTGCCAGCAGCCGTAATCGAAACCCTACCTACGAGCAGTACTTC

size: once
length: 15
J: TRBJ2-3
D: NA
V: TRBV2
CDR3: CASSDRGGNTDTQYF
DNA: TGTGCCAGCAGTGATCGAGGGGGAAACACAGATACGCAGTATTTT

size: NA
length: 14
J: TRBJ1-4
D: TRBD1
V: TRBV6-5
CDR3: CASSYAGGHEKLFF
DNA: TGTGCCAGCAGTTACGCAGGGGGCCATGAAAAACTGTTTTTT

size: NA
length: 14
J: TRBJ2-1
D: NA
V: TRBV7-8
CDR3: CASRRASGGNEQFF
DNA: TGTGCCAGCAGACGGGCTAGTGGGGGCAATGAGCAGTTCTTC

size: NA
length: 18
J: TRBJ2-7
D: NA
V: TRBV5-4
CDR3: CASSTQGSLATSLNEQYF
DNA: TGTGCCAGCAGCACCCAGGGGTCCCTGGCCACCAGCCTCAACGAGCAGTACTTC

size: NA
length: 18
J: TRBJ2-1
D: TRBD2
V: TRBV2
CDR3: CASSGLAGTYDVNNEQFF
DNA: TGTGCCAGCAGTGGACTAGCGGGGACCTACGACGTCAACAATGAGCAGTTCTTC

size: NA
length: 15
J: TRBJ2-2
D: TRBD2
V: TRBV6-1
CDR3: CASSPGTRRTGELFF
DNA: TGTGCCAGCAGCCCCGGGACTAGGCGCACCGGGGAGCTGTTTTTT

size: NA
length: 13
J: TRBJ2-2
D: NA
V: TRBV18
CDR3: CASSPRDTGELFF
DNA: TGTGCCAGCTCACCCCGGGACACCGGGGAGCTGTTTTTT

size: NA
length: 16
J: TRBJ2-2
D: TRBD1
V: TRBV19
CDR3: CASLEIWTGDTGELFF
DNA: TGTGCCAGTCTCGAGATCTGGACAGGGGACACCGGGGAGCTGTTTTTT

size: NA
length: 13
J: TRBJ2-5
D: TRBD2
V: TRBV7-9
CDR3: CASSPGLEETQYF
DNA: TGTGCCAGCAGCCCGGGACTAGAAGAGACCCAGTACTTC

size: NA
length: 17
J: TRBJ2-3
D: TRBD2
V: TRBV9
CDR3: CASSVGLAGGGADTQYF
DNA: TGTGCCAGCAGCGTCGGATTGGCGGGAGGGGGTGCAGATACGCAGTATTTT

size: NA
length: 14
J: TRBJ1-1
D: NA
V: TRBV13
CDR3: CASSQRTANTEAFF
DNA: TGTGCCAGCAGCCAGAGGACAGCGAACACTGAAGCTTTCTTT

size: NA
length: 13
J: TRBJ1-4
D: NA
V: TRBV28
CDR3: CASSLGVREKLFF
DNA: TGTGCCAGCAGTTTGGGTGTGAGGGAAAAACTGTTTTTT

size: NA
length: 12
J: TRBJ1-2
D: NA
V: TRBV6-5
CDR3: CASGNAESGYTF
DNA: TGTGCCAGCGGAAATGCGGAGAGTGGCTACACCTTC

size: NA
length: 13
J: TRBJ2-5
D: TRBD1
V: TRBV28
CDR3: CASRGQAQETQYF
DNA: TGTGCCAGCAGGGGACAGGCCCAAGAGACCCAGTACTTC

size: NA
length: 14
J: TRBJ1-6
D: NA
V: TRBV25-1
CDR3: CASSVDRQNSPLHF
DNA: TGTGCCAGCAGTGTTGACCGGCAAAATTCACCCCTCCACTTT

size: NA
length: 15
J: TRBJ2-4
D: TRBD2
V: TRBV9
CDR3: CASSVAGGGKNIQYF
DNA: TGTGCCAGCAGCGTAGCGGGGGGAGGCAAAAACATTCAGTACTTC

size: NA
length: 14
J: TRBJ2-5
D: NA
V: TRBV9
CDR3: CASSVGGDQETQYF
DNA: TGTGCCAGCAGCGTAGGTGGGGACCAAGAGACCCAGTACTTC

size: NA
length: 16
J: TRBJ2-3
D: TRBD2
V: TRBV7-9
CDR3: CASSLGLAASTDTQYF
DNA: TGTGCCAGCAGCTTAGGACTAGCTGCTAGCACAGATACGCAGTATTTT

size: once
length: 11
J: TRBJ2-4
D: NA
V: TRBV28
CDR3: CASSHRGGDYF
DNA: TGTGCCAGCAGCCACAGGGGGGGAGACTACTTC

size: NA
length: 17
J: TRBJ2-2
D: NA
V: TRBV5-4
CDR3: CASSLLGGAGTTGELFF
DNA: TGTGCCAGCAGCTTGCTTGGCGGGGCGGGTACCACCGGGGAGCTGTTTTTT

size: NA
length: 13
J: TRBJ2-7
D: TRBD1
V: TRBV13
CDR3: CASSGTGGYEQYF
DNA: TGTGCCAGCAGCGGTACAGGGGGCTACGAGCAGTACTTC

size: once
length: 15
J: TRBJ2-3
D: NA
V: TRBV28
CDR3: CASSFPAASTDTQYF
DNA: TGTGCCAGCAGTTTCCCAGCGGCTAGCACAGATACGCAGTATTTT

size: NA
length: 14
J: TRBJ2-7
D: NA
V: TRBV6-1
CDR3: CASSEGRVGYEQYF
DNA: TGTGCCAGCTCGGAGGGCAGGGTGGGGTACGAGCAGTACTTC

size: NA
length: 16
J: TRBJ1-3
D: NA
V: TRBV7-9
CDR3: CASSLTVTYSGNTIYF
DNA: TGTGCCAGCAGCTTAACTGTTACCTACTCTGGAAACACCATATATTTT

size: NA
length: 15
J: TRBJ2-4
D: TRBD1
V: TRBV5-6
CDR3: CASSLGWGTGNIQYF
DNA: TGTGCCAGCAGCTTAGGGTGGGGGACAGGGAACATTCAGTACTTC

size: NA
length: 14
J: TRBJ2-5
D: NA
V: TRBV18
CDR3: CASSPKSAYETQYF
DNA: TGTGCCAGCTCACCAAAGTCAGCGTACGAGACCCAGTACTTC

size: NA
length: 13
J: TRBJ2-3
D: TRBD2
V: TRBV7-9
CDR3: CASSKTSPDTQYF
DNA: TGTGCCAGCAGTAAGACTAGCCCGGATACGCAGTATTTT

size: NA
length: 15
J: TRBJ1-5
D: TRBD1
V: TRBV7-9
CDR3: CASSFGQGAWQPQHF
DNA: TGTGCCAGCAGCTTCGGACAGGGGGCTTGGCAGCCCCAGCATTTT

size: NA
length: 15
J: TRBJ2-7
D: NA
V: TRBV19
CDR3: CASSGSTGWSYEQYF
DNA: TGTGCCAGTAGTGGCTCGACAGGATGGTCCTACGAGCAGTACTTC

size: NA
length: 14
J: TRBJ1-4
D: NA
V: TRBV5-4
CDR3: CASSLHTGDEKLFF
DNA: TGTGCCAGCAGCTTGCACACGGGGGACGAAAAACTGTTTTTT

size: NA
length: 13
J: TRBJ2-7
D: NA
V: TRBV28
CDR3: CASSFRGGYEQYF
DNA: TGTGCCAGCAGTTTCAGGGGGGGATACGAGCAGTACTTC

size: NA
length: 14
J: TRBJ2-3
D: NA
V: TRBV7-2
CDR3: CASSFSGPTDTQYF
DNA: TGTGCCAGCAGCTTTTCGGGACCCACAGATACGCAGTATTTT

size: NA
length: 12
J: TRBJ2-5
D: NA
V: TRBV5-1
CDR3: CASSLAGETQYF
DNA: TGCGCCAGCAGCTTGGCCGGAGAGACCCAGTACTTC

size: NA
length: 15
J: TRBJ1-6
D: NA
V: TRBV27
CDR3: CASSYQSSYNSPLHF
DNA: TGTGCCAGCAGTTATCAGAGCTCCTATAATTCACCCCTCCACTTT

size: NA
length: 16
J: TRBJ2-7
D: TRBD2
V: TRBV7-8
CDR3: CASSLSGGSILVEQYF
DNA: TGTGCCAGCAGCTTAAGTGGCGGGAGTATTTTGGTCGAGCAGTACTTC

size: NA
length: 16
J: TRBJ2-1
D: NA
V: TRBV15
CDR3: CATSREDWLLYNEQFF
DNA: TGTGCCACCAGCAGAGAGGACTGGCTATTATACAATGAGCAGTTCTTC

size: NA
length: 15
J: TRBJ2-5
D: TRBD1
V: TRBV10-3
CDR3: CAISRQGTRQETQYF
DNA: TGTGCCATCAGTCGACAGGGGACTCGTCAAGAGACCCAGTACTTC